This TCR beta chain was sequenced for a study of Ad26.COV2.S vaccination and SARS-CoV-2 variants. Study at large: Intramuscular Ad26.COV2.S doses were given once or twice, 56 days apart.

Regarding the study as a whole: Substantial post-vaccination breadth of spike-specific CD8+ and CD4+ T cell responses was reported.

The CDR3 spans 16 residues. Trimming removed 3 bases from V and 2 bases from J, with 14 bases in between. Germline assignment: CDR1 KGHSH and CDR2 LQKENI. Stated treatment: approximately 18 received Ad26.COV2.S at low or high dose, single or two shots; 5 received placebo; per-sample allocation not given. It was on day 63 after the first vaccine or placebo injection that samples were taken. Built on an Ad26 vector, the vaccine expressed Wuhan-strain SARS-CoV-2 spike. TCRdb keeps only in-frame clones here, not all; method: immunoSEQ multiplex PCR. The profile shows roughly 320,000 clones, approximately 80% of them singletons. With regard to this clone: Antigen specificity is unknown.

J is TRBJ1-5 and V is TRBV18; TRBD1 might be the D (5 bases). The input for sequencing was peripheral blood, taken in a trial of Ad26.COV2.S vaccine versus placebo. The source is a person between 18 and 65 years old who received the Ad26.COV2.S COVID-19 vaccine or a placebo. The CDR3 DNA reads TGTGCCAGCTCACCGCTGGGACCGGGAGGCAATCAGCCCCAGCATTTT. The encoded protein is CASSPLGPGGNQPQHF.